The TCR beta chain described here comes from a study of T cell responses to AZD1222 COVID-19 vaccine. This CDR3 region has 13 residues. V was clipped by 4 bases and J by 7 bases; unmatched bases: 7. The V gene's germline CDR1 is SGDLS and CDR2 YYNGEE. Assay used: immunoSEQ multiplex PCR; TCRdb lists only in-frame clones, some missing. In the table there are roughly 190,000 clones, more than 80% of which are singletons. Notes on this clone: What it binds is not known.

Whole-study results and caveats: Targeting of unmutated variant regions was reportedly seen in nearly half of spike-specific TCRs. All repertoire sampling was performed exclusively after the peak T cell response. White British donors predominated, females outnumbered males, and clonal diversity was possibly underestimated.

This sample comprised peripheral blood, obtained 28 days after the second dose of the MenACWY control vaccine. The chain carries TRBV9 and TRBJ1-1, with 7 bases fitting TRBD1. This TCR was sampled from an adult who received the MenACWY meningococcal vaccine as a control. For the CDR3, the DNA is TGTGCCAGCAGCTTAAACCGGGACAGTGAAGCTTTCTTT. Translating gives CASSLNRDSEAFF.